Below, 6 T cell receptor beta chains from the same sample are listed, as sequenced in a study of blood T cells in healthy people across ages. A second about 6 to 11 cycle PCR used barcoded and J-beta primers. TCRdb re-analysed the 5' RACE reads in MiXCR, keeping a single row per CDR3 protein. The data hold just over 1 million distinct CDR3 sequences, with more than 35% observed a single time. Sequencing used blood. Source of these receptors: a woman between 55 and 75 years old in good health.

The J gene is TRBJ1-2, the V gene TRBV6-5, with a tentative D call TRBD1 (5 bases). V lost 4 bases to trimming and J lost 1 base, with 13 bases between them. This CDR3 is 15 amino acids long. CDR1 and CDR2 from the germline V gene are MNHEY and SVGAGI. CDR3 bases: TGTGCCAGCAGTTGCTCGGGGCAGAGTAACTATGGCTACACCTTC. Translation: CASSCSGQSNYGYTF.

This clonotype was recorded a few times. The V gene is TRBV7-9, the J gene TRBJ2-7; TRBD1 matches 7 bases. This CDR3 has 13 amino acids. V gave up 3 bases and J gave up 5 bases; unmatched junction bases: 4. Germline CDR1 and CDR2: SEHNR and FQNEAQ (reference sequence). CDR3 in DNA: TGTGCCAGCAGCTTTACAGGGGCGGACGAGCAGTACTTC. Protein: CASSFTGADEQYF. Supplemented by reference TRBV7-9 and TRBJ2-7, the full variable domain reads DTGVSQNPRHKITKRGQNVTFRCDPISEHNRLYWYRQTLGQGPEFLTYFQNEAQLEKSRLLSDRFSAERPKGSFSTLEIQRTEQGDSAMYLCASSFTGADEQYFGPGTRLTVT.

The chain is built from TRBV12-3 or TRBV12-4 and TRBJ2-2; D uncertain. Trimming removed 8 bases from V and 0 bases from J, with 13 bases in between. This CDR3 spans 15 amino acids. The CDR3 protein is CASGPAAANTGELFF. The CDR3 bases are TGTGCCAGCGGCCCCGCGGCGGCGAACACCGGGGAGCTGTTTTTT.

This clonotype was found a few times. V usage is TRBV27 and J usage is TRBJ2-1; unclear D gene. CDR1 is MNHEY and CDR2 is SMNVEV in the germline V gene (reference sequence). CDR3 length equals 15 residues. Trimming took off 5 bases at V and 1 base at J, with 12 bases between the two ends. The CDR3 DNA is TGTGCCAGCAGTACGCCGAGACATTCCTACAATGAGCAGTTCTTC. Translating it yields CASSTPRHSYNEQFF.

The chain is built from TRBV11-3 and TRBJ2-1; TRBD1 might be the D (5 bases). The CDR3 is 13 residues long. Trimming took off 3 bases at V and 10 bases at J, with 13 bases between the two ends. Germline values: CDR1 SGHNT, CDR2 YENEEA. The CDR3 DNA follows: TGTGCCAGCAGCTTGGGGATTAACAGGGAGCAGTTCTTC. Amino acids: CASSLGINREQFF.

This chain joins TRBV12-3 or TRBV12-4 and TRBJ2-1; tentatively, D is TRBD2 (6 bases). CDR3 length: 13 amino acids. V gave up 8 bases and J gave up 0 bases, with 8 bases separating them. The CDR3 sequence: CASRDFSYNEQFF. The CDR3 DNA sequence: TGTGCCAGCCGGGACTTCTCCTACAATGAGCAGTTCTTC.